Below, 30 T cell receptor beta chains from the same sample are listed, as sequenced in a study of cytomegalovirus exposure and HLA in healthy donors. PCR used 60 Vbeta primers and 13 Jbeta primers. The table came from immunoSEQ multiplex PCR; TCRdb's copy has only in-frame clones and leaves some out. The sample has just over 20,000 clones, and its top ten clones hold approximately 23%. Specimen: PBMCs. Every receptor here comes from a man aged 60-69 years in good health and CMV-seropositive.

The rearrangement uses TRBV4-2 and TRBJ2-7; 7 nucleotides match TRBD1. This CDR3 has 14 amino acids. Trimming cost V 4 bases and J 2 bases; bases outside gene matches: 5. Per the germline V gene, CDR1 is LGHNA and CDR2 is YNFKEQ. This CDR3 reads CASSPGTAPYEQYF. CDR3 nucleotide sequence: TGTGCCAGCAGCCCCGGGACAGCGCCCTACGAGCAGTACTTC.

The chain couples TRBV30 to TRBJ2-1; 11 positions agree with TRBD2. Trimming took 1 base from V and 13 from J; bases not matched to a gene: 12. Germline V gene sequence: CDR1 GTSNPN, CDR2 SVGIG (reference sequence). The CDR3 is 15 amino acids. CDR3 DNA sequence: TGTGCCTGGAGTGGGAATTTAGCGGGAGGGCCCCCACAGTTCTTC. Protein: CAWSGNLAGGPPQFF. Complete variable domain (other parts from reference TRBV30 and TRBJ2-1): SQTIHQWPATLVQPVGSPLSLECTVEGTSNPNLYWYRQAAGRGLQLLFYSVGIGQISSEVPQNLSASRPQDRQFILSSKKLLLSDSGFYLCAWSGNLAGGPPQFFGPGTRLTVL.

The rearrangement uses TRBV5-1 and TRBJ2-3; 9 positions match TRBD2. The junction had 3 bases not matched to a gene; V was cut back by 0 bases and J by 4 bases. CDR1 SGHRS and CDR2 YFSETQ come from the germline V gene. The CDR3 length is 15 residues. CDR3: CASSLAAGGADTQYF. DNA for the CDR3: TGCGCCAGCAGCTTGGCGGCGGGAGGGGCAGATACGCAGTATTTT.

The chain joins TRBV7-9 to TRBJ2-1; 7 bases are a match to TRBD1. This CDR3 contains 14 residues. The ends lost 5 bases at V and 8 bases at J; junction bases unmatched: 9. Per germline, CDR1 SEHNR and CDR2 FQNEAQ (reference sequence). CDR3 bases: TGTGCCAGCAGCCCGAAGGACAGGATGGATGAGCAGTTCTTC. The encoded protein is CASSPKDRMDEQFF.

The chain carries TRBV18 and TRBJ2-5; 7 bases agree with TRBD2. Germline assignment: CDR1 KGHSH and CDR2 LQKENI. The CDR3 covers 14 residues. The V and J ends lost 3 bases and 5 bases, in that order; junction bases with no gene match: 6. The CDR3 spells CASSPREAGETQYF. The DNA of the CDR3 is TGTGCCAGCTCACCCCGGGAGGCGGGGGAGACCCAGTACTTC.

J is TRBJ1-1 and V is TRBV25-1; TRBD1 aligns across 8 bases. V lost 8 bases to trimming and J lost 3 bases; unmatched junction nucleotides: 11. The length of the CDR3 is 15 residues. From germline, CDR1 is MGHDK and CDR2 SYGVNS. CDR3 residues: CASSKAGGDDTEAFF. CDR3 bases: TGTGCCAGCTCGAAGGCAGGGGGCGATGACACTGAAGCTTTCTTT.

V usage is TRBV10-1 and J usage is TRBJ2-5, with 7 positions matching TRBD2. The DNA end is a closer match to TRBJ2-7, so the J assignment may be wrong. The germline gives CDR1 WNHNN, CDR2 SYGVQD (reference sequence). The CDR3 totals 15 residues. In DNA form, the CDR3 reads TGCGCCAGCAGGTCAGGCCTAGCGGTCTCCTACGAGCAGTACTTC. Translated, it gives CASRSGLAVSYEQYF.

The chain recombines TRBV7-2 with TRBJ1-5; D gene unclear. This CDR3 has 15 residues. Germline V gene lookup returns CDR1 SGHTA and CDR2 FQGNSA. V was trimmed by 1 base and J by 5 bases, leaving 12 bases between them. The CDR3 nucleotides read TGTGCCAGCAGCTTAGTAGCCGAAGGAGATCAGCCCCAGCATTTT. It translates to CASSLVAEGDQPQHF.

The rearrangement links TRBV7-9 to TRBJ2-7; no reliable D call. V lost 5 bases and J 3 bases, leaving 11 bases between the germline ends. The CDR3 sequence is 13 residues long. CDR1 SEHNR and CDR2 FQNEAQ come from the germline V gene (reference sequence). The CDR3 sequence is CASSPGPNYEQYF. CDR3 sequence (DNA): TGTGCCAGCAGCCCAGGCCCCAACTACGAGCAGTACTTC.

This chain uses TRBV19 with TRBJ2-5, with TRBD1 identical over 7 bases. CDR1 and CDR2 from the germline V gene are LNHDA and SQIVND (reference sequence). After removal of 6 bases from V and 5 bases from J, the junction contained 3 bases not matched to a gene. CDR3 size: 12 residues. The CDR3 region is CASSDRVETQYF. The CDR3 DNA sequence: TGTGCCAGTAGCGACAGGGTGGAGACCCAGTACTTC.

The CDR3 sequence is CASSLASSGDGELFF. Written as DNA, the CDR3 is TGCGCCAGCAGCTTGGCTAGTAGCGGTGACGGGGAGCTGTTTTTT. The J gene is TRBJ2-2, the V gene TRBV5-1, with D possibly matching TRBD2 (6 bases). Looked up from germline, CDR1 is SGHRS and CDR2 is YFSETQ. The CDR3 spans 15 residues. V gave up 0 bases and J gave up 7 bases, with 13 bases separating them.

The rearrangement uses TRBV5-8 and TRBJ2-1; 7 bases fit TRBD1. With 4 bases clipped from V and 8 bases from J, the junction kept 6 bases outside the gene matches. The V gene's germline CDR1 is SGHTS and CDR2 YDEGEE. CDR3 size: 13 residues. CDR3 bases: TGTGCCAGCAGCCCCCGGACAGGTGATGAGCAGTTCTTC. As protein: CASSPRTGDEQFF.

This sequence joins TRBV5-1 and TRBJ1-5; 11 bases match TRBD1. Germline loops: CDR1 SGHRS, CDR2 YFSETQ. This CDR3 is 17 amino acids long. V dropped 4 bases and J dropped 3; count of bases not matched to a gene: 9. The CDR3 region is CASSPGTGGMINQPQHF. The CDR3 nucleotides are TGCGCCAGCAGCCCCGGGACAGGGGGGATGATCAATCAGCCCCAGCATTTT. Full variable domain (missing parts from reference TRBV5-1 and TRBJ1-5): KAGVTQTPRYLIKTRGQQVTLSCSPISGHRSVSWYQQTPGQGLQFLFEYFSETQRNKGNFPGRFSGRQFSNSRSEMNVSTLELGDSALYLCASSPGTGGMINQPQHFGDGTRLSIL.

The chain has TRBV30 and TRBJ2-7; 11 bases are shared with TRBD1. Germline CDR1 GTSNPN, CDR2 SVGIG (reference sequence). With V trimmed by 0 bases and J by 1 base, 17 bases remained unmatched. The CDR3 runs 20 residues. CDR3: CAWSVAPGQGVPFRSYEQYF. For the CDR3, the DNA is TGTGCCTGGAGTGTAGCTCCGGGACAGGGGGTTCCTTTCAGGTCCTACGAGCAGTACTTC.

CDR3 amino acids: CASSFYGRASNEQFF. In nucleotides, the CDR3 is TGTGCCAGCAGTTTCTACGGGAGGGCCAGCAATGAGCAGTTCTTC. The chain recombines TRBV27 with TRBJ2-1, with 8 nucleotides matching TRBD2. The germline gives CDR1 MNHEY, CDR2 SMNVEV (reference sequence). The ends lost 3 bases at V and 6 bases at J; junction bases unmatched: 7. The CDR3 has 15 residues.

The V gene is TRBV6-5, the J gene TRBJ2-1; 11 bases are a match to TRBD2. Trimming cost V 6 bases and J 1 base; bases outside gene matches: 2. CDR1 is MNHEY, CDR2 SVGAGI, per germline. This CDR3 comprises 15 residues. CDR3 nucleotides: TGTGCCAGCAGGTGGACTAGCGGGTCCTACAATGAGCAGTTCTTC. Amino acid sequence: CASRWTSGSYNEQFF.

The chain is built from TRBV30 and TRBJ2-3, with D tentatively TRBD2 (5 bases). This CDR3 is 13 amino acids long. V shed 3 bases and J shed 1 base, with 8 bases lying between them. Germline CDR1 reads GTSNPN; CDR2 reads SVGIG (reference sequence). For the CDR3, the DNA is TGTGCCTGGAGGAGGGTGGGCACAGATACGCAGTATTTT. Its protein product is CAWRRVGTDTQYF.

The chain uses TRBV5-1 and TRBJ2-3; no reliable D call. This CDR3 is 15 amino acids long. V lost 4 bases to trimming and J lost 0 bases, with 12 bases between them. Germline V lookup: CDR1 SGHRS, CDR2 YFSETQ. The CDR3 loop reads CASSPQALSTDTQYF. In DNA, the CDR3 is TGCGCCAGCAGCCCCCAGGCACTCAGCACAGATACGCAGTATTTT.

The chain carries TRBV11-3 and TRBJ2-2, with 10 bases lining up with TRBD2. With V trimmed by 5 bases and J by 8 bases, 5 bases remained unmatched. This CDR3 has 14 residues. CDR1 SGHNT and CDR2 YENEEA come from the germline V gene. The CDR3 nucleotides read TGTGCCAGCAGCCCCGCGACTAGCGGGGGGGAGCTGTTTTTT. This translates into CASSPATSGGELFF. Variable domain in full (rest from reference TRBV11-3 and TRBJ2-2): EAGVVQSPRYKIIEKKQPVAFWCNPISGHNTLYWYLQNLGQGPELLIRYENEEAVDDSQLPKDRFSAERLKGVDSTLKIQPAELGDSAVYLCASSPATSGGELFFGEGSRLTVL.

The chain carries TRBV29-1 and TRBJ2-1, with 9 nucleotides matching TRBD2. The CDR3 totals 14 residues. The V gene end was trimmed by 7 bases and the J gene end by 7 bases; junction bases not matched to a gene: 11. Germline-derived CDR1 and CDR2 are SQVTM and ANQGSEA. CDR3 in DNA: TGCAGCGGCGCCACGGCGGGAGGGCCAAATGAGCAGTTCTTC. Its protein product is CSGATAGGPNEQFF.

The chain uses TRBV5-6 and TRBJ2-7; 8 nucleotides align to TRBD2. CDR3 length: 13 amino acids. The germline V gene encodes CDR1 SGHDT and CDR2 YYEEEE. The ends lost 1 base at V and 5 bases at J; junction bases unmatched: 2. The CDR3 region is CASSLSGGDEQYF. The CDR3 DNA sequence: TGTGCCAGCAGCTTGTCGGGGGGGGACGAGCAGTACTTC.

Notes on this clone: The same CDR3 also results from other DNA sequences found in this sample. CDR3 region: CSVEDWGTGDRGYTF. In DNA form, the CDR3 reads TGCAGCGTTGAAGATTGGGGGACAGGGGATAGGGGCTACACCTTC. V usage is TRBV29-1 and J usage is TRBJ1-2; 10 bases agree with TRBD1. The CDR3 runs 15 residues. CDR1 and CDR2 (germline): SQVTM, ANQGSEA. Trimming cost V 0 bases and J 8 bases; bases outside gene matches: 9.

The genes are TRBV18 and TRBJ2-7; 9 bases match TRBD2. Germline-derived CDR1 and CDR2 are KGHSH and LQKENI. The CDR3 is 16 amino acids. J was trimmed by 5 bases and V by 1 base; bases with no gene match: 9. The CDR3 here is CASSPQAGGPLNEQYF. CDR3 DNA sequence: TGTGCCAGCTCACCACAGGCGGGAGGGCCCCTGAACGAGCAGTACTTC. Filled out from reference TRBV18 and TRBJ2-7, the complete variable domain reads NAGVMQNPRHLVRRRGQEARLRCSPMKGHSHVYWYRQLPEEGLKFMVYLQKENIIDESGMPKERFSAEFPKEGPSILRIQQVVRGDSAAYFCASSPQAGGPLNEQYFGPGTRLTVT.

The CDR3 protein is CASSPAETGPSQYF. The CDR3 DNA sequence: TGCGCCAGCAGCCCGGCTGAGACAGGCCCCTCGCAGTACTTC. The chain carries TRBV5-1 and TRBJ2-7, with a tentative D call TRBD1 (6 bases). The germline CDR1 and CDR2 sequences are SGHRS and YFSETQ. This CDR3 contains 14 residues. Trimming left V 4 bases short and J 9 bases short, with 20 bases between.

This chain joins TRBV7-2 and TRBJ1-2, with 7 bases aligning to TRBD1. Losses at the gene ends were 8 bases for V and 3 bases for J; bases not matched to a gene: 9. This CDR3 is built from 14 residues. From germline, CDR1 is SGHTA and CDR2 FQGNSA. CDR3 nucleotide sequence: TGTGCCAGCGGCACCGACAGGGCGGACTATGGCTACACCTTC. The encoded protein is CASGTDRADYGYTF.

This chain links TRBV5-1 with TRBJ1-1, with 7 bases lining up with TRBD1. Germline loops: CDR1 SGHRS, CDR2 YFSETQ. Trimming took 0 bases from V and 6 from J; bases not matched to a gene: 5. This CDR3 comprises 14 residues. The DNA for the CDR3 is TGCGCCAGCAGCTTGGAGCTAGGGGGCCCTGAAGCTTTCTTT. Translating gives CASSLELGGPEAFF. Full variable domain (rest looked up from reference TRBV5-1 and TRBJ1-1): KAGVTQTPRYLIKTRGQQVTLSCSPISGHRSVSWYQQTPGQGLQFLFEYFSETQRNKGNFPGRFSGRQFSNSRSEMNVSTLELGDSALYLCASSLELGGPEAFFGQGTRLTVV.

CDR3 loop: CASSGTDRGLETQYF. CDR3 nucleotide sequence: TGCGCCAGCAGCGGAACGGACAGGGGGCTGGAGACCCAGTACTTC. The chain joins TRBV5-1 to TRBJ2-5, with TRBD1 matching 11 bases. The V and J ends lost 4 bases and 5 bases, in that order; junction bases with no gene match: 7. The CDR3 length is 15 residues. Germline V gene lookup returns CDR1 SGHRS and CDR2 YFSETQ.

The chain employs TRBV20-1 and TRBJ2-7, with D uncertain. V gave up 3 bases and J gave up 2 bases, with 5 bases separating them. Germline loops: CDR1 DFQATT, CDR2 SNEGSKA (reference sequence). The CDR3 contains 11 residues. DNA of the CDR3: TGCAGTGCTAGTACGGCCTACGAGCAGTACTTC. Translated: CSASTAYEQYF.

This sequence joins TRBV4-2 and TRBJ1-5, with 8 positions matching TRBD1. CDR1 is LGHNA and CDR2 is YNFKEQ in the germline V gene. The CDR3 loop spans 14 amino acids. Germline trimming cut 2 bases from V and 4 bases from J; bases unmatched to any gene: 1. The CDR3 bases are TGTGCCAGCAGCCAACAGGGGGCTAATCAGCCCCAGCATTTT. Protein product: CASSQQGANQPQHF.

V gene TRBV5-1 combines with J gene TRBJ1-1; TRBD1 matches 10 bases. From germline, CDR1 is SGHRS and CDR2 YFSETQ. This CDR3 has 14 amino acids. Trimming cost V 3 bases and J 6 bases; bases outside gene matches: 5. The CDR3 nucleotides are TGCGCCAGCAGCTCCGGACAGGGGGGAGCTGAAGCTTTCTTT. Its translation: CASSSGQGGAEAFF.